The next 31 T cell receptor beta chains were all read from a single sample in a study of cytomegalovirus exposure and HLA in healthy donors (dated by TCRdb to the late 2010s). Library construction relied on the immunoSEQ multiplex PCR assay. For the multiplex PCR, a mixture combining 60 forward primers for TCR Vbeta segments and 13 reverse primers for TCR Jbeta segments was used. TCRdb took over this immuneACCESS table, retaining in-frame rearrangements with V and J assigned. Such tables are incomplete; in checked studies, under half of the missing clones stem from an unresolved V gene, and the remainder is unexplained. Recorded for this sample are 160,000 or so clones; about 78% of them occurred a single time. The ten most abundant clones make up around 1.4% of the sample. Sequences were obtained from PBMCs. These receptors originate from a male donor in good health and CMV-seronegative.

The V gene is TRBV19, the J gene TRBJ2-5, with D possibly being TRBD1 (5 bases). The CDR3 extends over 16 amino acids. The germline gives CDR1 LNHDA, CDR2 SQIVND (reference sequence). The V gene lost 3 bases and the J gene lost 3 bases, with 17 bases spanning the gap. The CDR3 coding sequence is TGTGCCAGTAGTATGGGGCCCGGTTGGTACGAAGAGACCCAGTACTTC. Amino acids: CASSMGPGWYEETQYF.

The chain links TRBV5-6 to TRBJ2-2, with TRBD2 identical over 13 bases. Germline V gene data show CDR1 as SGHDT and CDR2 as YYEEEE. This CDR3 contains 17 residues. V trimming: 3 bases; J trimming: 8 bases; junction bases outside the gene matches: 10. CDR3 region: CASSSPLTSGRLGELFF. Written as DNA, the CDR3 is TGTGCCAGCAGCTCCCCCCTGACTAGCGGGAGGTTAGGGGAGCTGTTTTTT.

The V gene is TRBV4-3, the J gene TRBJ2-6; D call uncertain. Germline V gene lookup returns CDR1 LGHNA and CDR2 YSLEER. The CDR3 consists of 17 residues. The germline V and J ends were trimmed by 0 bases and 0 bases, with 9 bases remaining between them. The CDR3 bases are TGCGCCAGCAGCCAAGAGCACAGAACCTCTGGGGCCAACGTCCTGACTTTC. Translating it yields CASSQEHRTSGANVLTF.

The J gene is TRBJ1-2, the V gene TRBV28, with 7 bases that match TRBD1. Germline V gives CDR1 MDHEN, CDR2 SYDVKM. The CDR3 sequence is 13 residues long. After removal of 7 bases from V and 4 bases from J, the junction contained 6 bases not matched to a gene. Here the CDR3 DNA reads TGTGCCAGCACCCAGACAGGGATCTATGGCTACACCTTC. It specifies CASTQTGIYGYTF.

The chain uses TRBV29-1 and TRBJ1-2; D gene ambiguous. Germline V gives CDR1 SQVTM, CDR2 ANQGSEA. This CDR3 comprises 13 residues. With 3 bases removed from V and 5 bases from J, the gap between germline ends came to 13 bases. This CDR3 reads CSVESGSSYGYTF. The CDR3 nucleotides are TGCAGCGTTGAGTCAGGTAGTTCGTATGGCTACACCTTC.

The chain employs TRBV2 and TRBJ2-4; D perhaps matches TRBD1 (5 bases). Trimming shortened V by 3 bases and J by 1 base, and 7 bases separated the two germline ends. The CDR3 extends over 14 amino acids. Germline V gene sequence: CDR1 SNHLY, CDR2 FYNNEI. CDR3 nucleotide sequence: TGTGCCAGCAGTGAGGCAGGGGCCAAAAACATTCAGTACTTC. It translates to CASSEAGAKNIQYF.

The chain employs TRBV5-1 and TRBJ1-4; D is uncertain. Looked up from germline, CDR1 is SGHRS and CDR2 is YFSETQ. V was clipped by 0 bases and J by 3 bases, with 15 bases between them. CDR3 length: 17 residues. This chain's CDR3 is CASSLVASGEPNEKLFF. In DNA, the CDR3 is TGCGCCAGCAGCTTGGTCGCTTCGGGTGAACCTAATGAAAAACTGTTTTTT.

Concerning this clone: Relative to the germline gene, one junction end is altered; a read error may explain this. V and J are TRBV4-1 and TRBJ2-7; TRBD1 aligns across 8 bases. CDR1 MGHRA and CDR2 YSYEKL come from the germline V gene. This CDR3 spans 15 amino acids. This chain's CDR3 is CASGQEPGTGYEQYF. CDR3 bases: TGCGCCAGCGGCCAAGAGCCCGGGACAGGCTACGAGCAGTACTTC.

The chain carries TRBV5-6 and TRBJ1-2, with D unclear. The V gene's germline CDR1 is SGHDT and CDR2 YYEEEE. V was clipped by 0 bases and J by 5 bases, with 5 bases between them. This CDR3 contains 12 residues. CDR3 sequence (DNA): TGTGCCAGCAGCTTGGGAGGGTATGGCTACACCTTC. Its protein product is CASSLGGYGYTF.

The chain recombines TRBV27 with TRBJ2-7; 7 nucleotides line up with TRBD2. Losses at the gene ends were 4 bases for V and 7 bases for J; bases not matched to a gene: 10. CDR3 size: 14 residues. Germline loops: CDR1 MNHEY, CDR2 SMNVEV (reference sequence). The CDR3 region is CASSSFAGVGEQYF. CDR3 DNA sequence: TGTGCCAGCAGTTCTTTTGCGGGAGTAGGTGAGCAGTACTTC.

This chain connects TRBV6-4 to TRBJ2-1, with 15 positions matching TRBD2. Germline-derived CDR1 and CDR2 are MRHNA and SNTAGT. With V trimmed by 6 bases and J by 9 bases, 6 bases remained unmatched. This CDR3 contains 15 residues. CDR3 in DNA: TGTGCCAGCAGAGCTCCGGGACTAGCGGGAGGTGAGCAGTTCTTC. It yields the protein CASRAPGLAGGEQFF.

The V and J genes are TRBV2 and TRBJ2-7; TRBD2 matches at 8 bases. The germline gives CDR1 SNHLY, CDR2 FYNNEI. J lost 3 bases, V lost 6 bases, and 13 bases had no gene match. The length of the CDR3 is 16 residues. The CDR3 coding sequence is TGTGCCAGCAGAGGGGGTCCGGGCGGGAGGTTCTACGAGCAGTACTTC. This translates into CASRGGPGGRFYEQYF.

The rearrangement joins TRBV18 to TRBJ2-2, with 13 bases that match TRBD2. Germline loops: CDR1 KGHSH, CDR2 LQKENI. Trimming took 3 bases from V and 1 from J; bases not matched to a gene: 5. The CDR3 loop spans 18 amino acids. The CDR3 DNA reads as TGTGCCAGCTCACCCTCGGGACTAGCGGGGAGGAACACCGGGGAGCTGTTTTTT. Its translation is CASSPSGLAGRNTGELFF.

The rearrangement uses TRBV5-1 and TRBJ1-1; D is unresolved. Trimming stripped 0 bases from V and 4 bases from J, with 10 bases between. Germline V gives CDR1 SGHRS, CDR2 YFSETQ. The CDR3 extends over 14 amino acids. The CDR3 region has the DNA TGCGCCAGCAGCTTGGGTGAGGTTAGCACTGAAGCTTTCTTT. This sequence encodes CASSLGEVSTEAFF.

CDR3 sequence: CASSYNRFEQFF. CDR3 coding DNA: TGTGCCAGCAGCTACAACAGGTTTGAGCAGTTCTTC. This rearrangement joins TRBV9 to TRBJ2-1, with D maybe TRBD1 (5 bases). The CDR3 has 12 residues. The V gene lost 4 bases and the J gene lost 9 bases, with 11 bases spanning the gap. Germline V gives CDR1 SGDLS, CDR2 YYNGEE.

The chain uses TRBV7-2 and TRBJ2-7, with 9 bases that match TRBD2. The V gene end was trimmed by 3 bases and the J gene end by 3 bases; junction bases not matched to a gene: 9. Germline V gene data show CDR1 as SGHTA and CDR2 as FQGNSA. This CDR3 is built from 16 residues. In DNA, the CDR3 is TGTGCCAGCAGCTTCCGCGGGGGGGCAGGCGGCTACGAGCAGTACTTC. This encodes CASSFRGGAGGYEQYF.

This chain uses TRBV12-5 with TRBJ1-1, with TRBD1 as a possible D gene (6 bases). Germline V gene data show CDR1 as LGHNT and CDR2 as FRNRAP. The CDR3 extends over 15 amino acids. Trimming removed 5 bases from V and 0 bases from J, with 13 bases in between. Here the CDR3 reads CASGPEGGLNTEAFF. DNA of the CDR3: TGTGCTAGTGGTCCAGAGGGGGGGTTGAACACTGAAGCTTTCTTT.

This clone was picked up one time. CDR3 bases: TGCAGCGTGGGGACAGGGGCGGGAGAGACCCAGTACTTC. Translation gives CSVGTGAGETQYF. The chain is built from TRBV29-1 and TRBJ2-5; 10 bases match TRBD1. Losses at the gene ends were 6 bases for V and 4 bases for J; bases not matched to a gene: 5. This CDR3 is 13 amino acids long. Germline CDR1 and CDR2: SQVTM and ANQGSEA.

The chain is built from TRBV5-4 and TRBJ2-2; possibly TRBD1 for D (8 bases). The CDR3 is 18 residues long. The germline V gene encodes CDR1 SGHNT and CDR2 YYREEE (reference sequence). The V and J ends lost 3 bases and 7 bases respectively, with 25 bases between them. CDR3 in DNA: TGTGCCAGCAGCTCTGGACAGGGAGGGGTAGCTAGAGACGGGGAGCTGTTTTTT. Translation: CASSSGQGGVARDGELFF.

J is TRBJ2-3 and V is TRBV5-6, with 7 bases lining up with TRBD1. The V gene end was trimmed by 10 bases and the J gene end by 6 bases; junction bases not matched to a gene: 5. The CDR3 length is 11 residues. Germline V gene lookup returns CDR1 SGHDT and CDR2 YYEEEE. CDR3: CASKGADTQYF. CDR3 nucleotides: TGTGCCTCGAAGGGGGCGGATACGCAGTATTTT.

V gene TRBV6-6 combines with J gene TRBJ2-1; 11 nucleotides match TRBD1. The V gene end was trimmed by 5 bases and the J gene end by 6 bases; junction bases not matched to a gene: 9. CDR3 length: 16 amino acids. CDR1 MNHNY and CDR2 SVGAGI come from the germline V gene (reference sequence). CDR3 loop: CASSRTQGTGGNEQFF. The CDR3 region has the DNA TGTGCCAGCAGTCGGACACAAGGGACAGGGGGCAATGAGCAGTTCTTC.

This chain joins TRBV30 and TRBJ1-2; no reliable D call. Trimming shortened V by 4 bases and J by 4 bases, and 13 bases separated the two germline ends. CDR3 size: 13 residues. Germline V CDR1 and CDR2: GTSNPN, SVGIG (reference sequence). The CDR3 sequence is CAWNSLRSYGYTF. The CDR3 DNA reads as TGTGCCTGGAATTCGTTGAGGAGCTATGGCTACACCTTC.

This chain connects TRBV27 to TRBJ2-7; possible D gene TRBD2, 7 bases. Germline CDR1 and CDR2: MNHEY and SMNVEV (reference sequence). The CDR3 sequence is 15 residues long. Trimming stripped 5 bases from V and 4 bases from J, with 18 bases between. This CDR3 is CASSPRGGGSYEQYF. CDR3 nucleotide sequence: TGTGCCAGCAGTCCCCGAGGGGGAGGGTCGTACGAGCAGTACTTC.

This clone has a handful of counts. This chain links TRBV5-6 with TRBJ1-1, with D unresolved. CDR1 SGHDT and CDR2 YYEEEE come from the germline V gene. This CDR3 is built from 11 residues. V was trimmed by 4 bases and J by 7 bases, leaving 8 bases between them. This CDR3 is CASSNRGEAFF. The CDR3 DNA reads as TGTGCCAGCAGCAACCGGGGTGAAGCTTTCTTT.

This chain links TRBV4-1 with TRBJ1-1; no clear D gene. Trimming left V 4 bases short and J 3 bases short, with 12 bases between. The CDR3 runs 14 residues. Germline CDR1 is MGHRA and CDR2 is YSYEKL. The DNA of the CDR3 is TGCGCCAGCAGCCCCCCTAAGGAGGACACTGAAGCTTTCTTT. Amino acid sequence: CASSPPKEDTEAFF.

The chain recombines TRBV7-9 with TRBJ1-1; TRBD1 matches 8 bases. The trim removed 5 bases at V and 1 base at J, leaving 3 bases unmatched. The CDR3 has 14 amino acids. The germline CDR1 and CDR2 sequences are SEHNR and FQNEAQ (reference sequence). The CDR3: CASSRGQANTEAFF. For the CDR3, the DNA is TGTGCCAGCAGCAGGGGACAGGCGAACACTGAAGCTTTCTTT.

This rearrangement joins TRBV5-1 to TRBJ2-5; D may be TRBD1 (5 bases). This CDR3 has 15 amino acids. Germline V gene lookup returns CDR1 SGHRS and CDR2 YFSETQ. Trimming took off 2 bases at V and 2 bases at J, with 13 bases between the two ends. The CDR3 DNA sequence: TGCGCCAGCAGCTTACAGACAGACGCTCAAGAGACCCAGTACTTC. Amino acid sequence: CASSLQTDAQETQYF.

V gene TRBV5-6 combines with J gene TRBJ2-2; TRBD1 aligns across 9 bases. This CDR3 comprises 16 residues. Trimming removed 4 bases from V and 5 bases from J; junction bases left unmatched: 9. Germline V gene sequence: CDR1 SGHDT, CDR2 YYEEEE. CDR3 DNA: TGTGCCAGCAGCCCCTGGCCGACAGGGGGGACCGGGGAGCTGTTTTTT. Translated, it gives CASSPWPTGGTGELFF.

J is TRBJ1-1 and V is TRBV5-1; D perhaps matches TRBD1 (6 bases). The CDR3 is 13 amino acids. Trimming left V 4 bases short and J 0 bases short, with 7 bases between. CDR1 SGHRS and CDR2 YFSETQ come from the germline V gene. The CDR3 bases are TGCGCCAGCAGCCAGGGGCTGAACACTGAAGCTTTCTTT. Amino acid sequence: CASSQGLNTEAFF.

The V gene is TRBV4-3, the J gene TRBJ1-4; D not certain. The V end lost 2 bases, the J end lost 4 bases, and 5 bases lay between the germline ends. Per the germline V gene, CDR1 is LGHNA and CDR2 is YSLEER. The CDR3 runs 13 residues. CDR3 nucleotides: TGCGCCAGCAGCCAAAGCCTTAATGAAAAACTGTTTTTT. Its translation: CASSQSLNEKLFF.

The chain links TRBV27 to TRBJ2-2; 7 bases map to TRBD1. Trimming took 3 bases from V and 3 from J; bases not matched to a gene: 4. Germline values: CDR1 MNHEY, CDR2 SMNVEV (reference sequence). This CDR3 spans 15 amino acids. CDR3 DNA sequence: TGTGCCAGCAGTTTGGGACAGATATACACCGGGGAGCTGTTTTTT. It codes for CASSLGQIYTGELFF.